These 9 T cell receptor beta chains were sequenced from one sample in a study of immune evolution from preneoplasia to lung adenocarcinoma. Generated by immunoSEQ multiplex PCR, the TCRdb table keeps only in-frame clones and is missing some. The repertoire holds under 5,000 clones, with around 88% as singletons. The sample was FFPE lung adenocarcinoma in situ tissue. These receptors were obtained from a person between 65 and 79 years old with lung adenocarcinoma.

This chain joins TRBV7-9 and TRBJ2-7; D assignment may be TRBD1 or TRBD2 (5 bases each). CDR3 length equals 19 residues. CDR1 is SEHNR, CDR2 FQNEAQ, per germline (reference sequence). Trimming left V 6 bases short and J 5 bases short, with 32 bases between. CDR3 in DNA: TGTGCCAGCAGTACGACCGGGACGGACCCTAAGTGGGGTTTCGACGAGCAGTACTTC. Translated: CASSTTGTDPKWGFDEQYF.

This clone showed up just once. The rearrangement uses TRBV7-9 and TRBJ2-7, with D maybe TRBD1 (6 bases). From germline, CDR1 is SEHNR and CDR2 FQNEAQ (reference sequence). V lost 3 bases to trimming and J lost 3 bases, with 12 bases between them. The CDR3 totals 14 residues. CDR3 nucleotide sequence: TGTGCCAGCAGCTTTGAGGGACACGTCTACGAGCAGTACTTC. This translates into CASSFEGHVYEQYF.

This sequence joins TRBV29-1 and TRBJ2-7, with D unresolved. Trimming stripped 4 bases from V and 3 bases from J, with 10 bases between. The CDR3 spans 12 residues. Germline-derived CDR1 and CDR2 are SQVTM and ANQGSEA. Written as DNA, the CDR3 is TGCAGCGTTGGGAGACAAAGCTACGAGCAGTACTTC. This sequence encodes CSVGRQSYEQYF.

This clone was recorded a few times. V and J are TRBV30 and TRBJ2-3; weak D call: TRBD2 (5 bases). Deletions cut 0 bases from V and 4 bases from J, with 14 bases between. This CDR3 has 15 residues. Germline CDR1 is GTSNPN and CDR2 is SVGIG (reference sequence). The CDR3 region has the DNA TGTGCCTGGAGTGTCTTAGCGCTATGGGCAGATACGCAGTATTTT. Its protein is CAWSVLALWADTQYF.

This chain uses TRBV28 with TRBJ2-2, with TRBD1 matching 7 bases. V lost 10 bases to trimming and J lost 6 bases; unmatched junction nucleotides: 14. Germline CDR1 reads MDHEN; CDR2 reads SYDVKM. The CDR3 runs 15 residues. The CDR3, as DNA: TGTGCCATCGTGAAACCGACAGGGTGGGCCGGGGAGCTGTTTTTT. Translated, it gives CAIVKPTGWAGELFF.

Here the CDR3 reads CAWGRLYGEQFF. The CDR3 DNA is TGTGCCTGGGGACGTCTGTATGGTGAGCAGTTCTTC. J is TRBJ2-1 and V is TRBV30; D unclear. CDR1 is GTSNPN, CDR2 SVGIG, per germline (reference sequence). Trimming stripped 5 bases from V and 9 bases from J, with 14 bases between. This CDR3 has 12 amino acids.

The chain recombines TRBV6-5 with TRBJ2-5; perhaps TRBD2 as D (7 bases). This CDR3 comprises 15 residues. Trimming pared 3 bases from V and 4 bases from J, leaving 15 bases between. Per germline, CDR1 MNHEY and CDR2 SVGAGI. This CDR3 is CASSYEGGRVETQYF. The CDR3 nucleotides read TGTGCCAGCAGTTATGAGGGGGGGCGCGTAGAGACCCAGTACTTC.

The rearrangement uses TRBV5-1 and TRBJ1-4; D uncertain. The germline CDR1 and CDR2 sequences are SGHRS and YFSETQ. With 1 base removed from V and 0 bases from J, the gap between germline ends came to 7 bases. The CDR3 has 15 residues. CDR3 coding DNA: TGCGCCAGCAGCTTGATTAGCGCAACTAATGAAAAACTGTTTTTT. Its translation is CASSLISATNEKLFF.

V usage is TRBV12-5 and J usage is TRBJ2-7; maybe TRBD1 (6 bases). V lost 5 bases and J lost 2, with 16 bases in between. The CDR3 sequence is 15 residues long. CDR1 LGHNT and CDR2 FRNRAP come from the germline V gene. The CDR3 spells CASGPGTPTAYEQYF. CDR3 DNA: TGTGCTAGTGGTCCCGGGACACCGACCGCCTACGAGCAGTACTTC.